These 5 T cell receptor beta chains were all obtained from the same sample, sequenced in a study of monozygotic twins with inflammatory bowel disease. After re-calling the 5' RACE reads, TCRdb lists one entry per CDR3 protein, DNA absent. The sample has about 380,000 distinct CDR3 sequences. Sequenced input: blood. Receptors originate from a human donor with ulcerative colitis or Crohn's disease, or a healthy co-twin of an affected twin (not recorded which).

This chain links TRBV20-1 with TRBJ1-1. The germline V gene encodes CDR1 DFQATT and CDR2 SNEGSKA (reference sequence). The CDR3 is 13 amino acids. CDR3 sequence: CSARVPPNTEAFF.

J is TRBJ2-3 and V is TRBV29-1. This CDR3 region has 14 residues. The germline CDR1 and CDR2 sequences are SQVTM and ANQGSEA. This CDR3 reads CSVVRQVNTDTQYF.

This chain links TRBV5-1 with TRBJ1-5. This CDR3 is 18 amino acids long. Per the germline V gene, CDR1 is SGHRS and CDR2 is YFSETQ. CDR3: CASSLGPGTAFVPGSQHF.

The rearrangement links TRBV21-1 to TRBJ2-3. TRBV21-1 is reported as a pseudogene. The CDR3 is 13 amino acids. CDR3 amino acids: CASSKWVPDTQYF.

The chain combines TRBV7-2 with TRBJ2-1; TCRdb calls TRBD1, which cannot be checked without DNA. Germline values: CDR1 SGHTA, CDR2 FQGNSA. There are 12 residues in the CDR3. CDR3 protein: CASSSGSMKQFF. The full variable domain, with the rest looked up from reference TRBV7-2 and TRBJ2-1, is GAGVSQSPSNKVTEKGKDVELRCDPISGHTALYWYRQSLGQGLEFLIYFQGNSAPDKSGLPSDRFSAERTGGSVSTLTIQRTQQEDSAVYLCASSSGSMKQFFGPGTRLTVL.